Sequencing of this T cell receptor beta chain was carried out in a study of technical replicates of blood from several donors. The CDR3 spans 15 residues. Trimming cost V 9 bases and J 0 bases, with 12 bases left between them. In germline, CDR1 is SNHLY, CDR2 FYNNEI. Sequenced by immunoSEQ multiplex PCR; TCRdb stores in-frame clones only, minus some. This table holds tens of thousands of clones, 93% found once. The genes are TRBV2 and TRBJ2-6; a weak D match, TRBD1 (6 bases). The receptor was derived from a human donor in good health. Specimen: T cells isolated from PBMCs. The CDR3 protein is CASRQESSGANVLTF. In DNA, the CDR3 is TGTGCCAGTCGACAGGAGAGCTCTGGGGCCAACGTCCTGACTTTC.